The text below deals with one T cell receptor beta chain. The record originates from a study of blood T cell repertoires in COVID-19. Turning to the study itself: The United States, Italy and Spain supplied acute and convalescent COVID-19 samples. Sources were T cells, B-cell-depleted T cells, or PBMCs; the material itself was cDNA or gDNA.

In the authors' workflow: Amplifying reference gene primers gave estimates of nucleated cell counts. The repertoire was sequenced with immunoSEQ multiplex PCR; TCRdb's copy has only in-frame clones and lacks some. Clonal size and the V and J genes are those of that table, whereas D and trimming came from the DNA. The sample shows 250,000 or so clones, about four fifths of them seen only once. V dropped 2 bases and J dropped 5 bases, with 9 bases sitting between them. Germline V lookup: CDR1 LGHNT, CDR2 FRNRAP. The CDR3 is 13 residues long. This receptor was taken from a man aged 25 to 45 who had recovered from COVID-19. The sequencing sample was made of peripheral blood. The J gene is TRBJ1-2, the V gene TRBV12-5; D is ambiguous. The CDR3 here is CASGLSQVYGYTF. As DNA, the CDR3 is TGTGCTAGTGGTTTGTCCCAGGTTTATGGCTACACCTTC.